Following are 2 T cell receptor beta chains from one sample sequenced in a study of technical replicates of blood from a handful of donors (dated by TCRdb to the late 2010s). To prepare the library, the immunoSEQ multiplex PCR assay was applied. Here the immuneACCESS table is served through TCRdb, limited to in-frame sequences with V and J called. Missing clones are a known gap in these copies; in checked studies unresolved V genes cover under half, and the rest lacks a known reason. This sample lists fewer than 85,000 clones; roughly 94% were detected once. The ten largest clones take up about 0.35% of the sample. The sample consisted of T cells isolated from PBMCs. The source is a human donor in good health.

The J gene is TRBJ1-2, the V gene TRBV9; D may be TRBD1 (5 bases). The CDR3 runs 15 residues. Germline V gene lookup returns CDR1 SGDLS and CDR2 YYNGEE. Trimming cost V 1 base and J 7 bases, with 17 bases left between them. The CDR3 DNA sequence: TGTGCCAGCAGCGTAACTAGGCGGGGGGTGCTTGGCTACACCTTC. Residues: CASSVTRRGVLGYTF.

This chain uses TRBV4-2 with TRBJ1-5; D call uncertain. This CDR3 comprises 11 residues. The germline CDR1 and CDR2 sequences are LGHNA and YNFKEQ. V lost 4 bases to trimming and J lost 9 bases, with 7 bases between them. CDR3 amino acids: CASSRGRPQHF. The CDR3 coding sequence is TGTGCCAGCAGCCGAGGTCGGCCCCAGCATTTT.